This T cell receptor beta chain stems from a study of PD-L1 blockade in urothelial cancer. The wider study: From 2014, patients received atezolizumab, given as 1,200 mg intravenously every 3 weeks. Blood samples had a median of approximately 150,000 T cells, roughly 76,000 unique TCRs, and clonality around 0.08. Study outcomes and limitations: Below-median blood TCR clonality before treatment forecast better survival.

Time point described: peripheral blood 6 weeks after treatment start. The repertoire was sequenced with immunoSEQ multiplex PCR; TCRdb's copy has only in-frame clones and lacks some. The sample includes 40,000 to 55,000 clones, 91% of them seen just once. A remark on this clone: Its target is unknown.

Losses at the gene ends were 5 bases for V and 0 bases for J; bases not matched to a gene: 2. This CDR3 has 14 amino acids. The germline gives CDR1 SQVTM, CDR2 ANQGSEA. Here the sequenced sample was PBMCs, taken around atezolizumab (anti-PD-L1) treatment. The V gene is TRBV29-1, the J gene TRBJ2-3; 10 bases line up with TRBD2. The sequence came from a man between 65 and 85 years old with urothelial cancer. DNA for the CDR3: TGCAGCGTTCTGACTAGCGGGAGCACAGATACGCAGTATTTT. Residues: CSVLTSGSTDTQYF.